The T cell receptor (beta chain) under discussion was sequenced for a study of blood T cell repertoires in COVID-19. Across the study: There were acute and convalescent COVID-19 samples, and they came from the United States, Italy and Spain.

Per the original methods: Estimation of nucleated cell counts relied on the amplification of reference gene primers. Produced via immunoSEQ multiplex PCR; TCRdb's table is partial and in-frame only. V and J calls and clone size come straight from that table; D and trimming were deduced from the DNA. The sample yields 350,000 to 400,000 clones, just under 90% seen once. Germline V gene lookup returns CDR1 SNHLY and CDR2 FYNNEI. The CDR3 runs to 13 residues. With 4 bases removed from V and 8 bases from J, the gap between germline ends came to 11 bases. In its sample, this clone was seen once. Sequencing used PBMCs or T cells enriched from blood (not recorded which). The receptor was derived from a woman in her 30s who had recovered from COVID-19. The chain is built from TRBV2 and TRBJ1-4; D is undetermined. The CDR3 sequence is CASSARVGEKLFF. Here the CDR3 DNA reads TGTGCCAGCAGTGCGAGGGTTGGGGAAAAACTGTTTTTT.